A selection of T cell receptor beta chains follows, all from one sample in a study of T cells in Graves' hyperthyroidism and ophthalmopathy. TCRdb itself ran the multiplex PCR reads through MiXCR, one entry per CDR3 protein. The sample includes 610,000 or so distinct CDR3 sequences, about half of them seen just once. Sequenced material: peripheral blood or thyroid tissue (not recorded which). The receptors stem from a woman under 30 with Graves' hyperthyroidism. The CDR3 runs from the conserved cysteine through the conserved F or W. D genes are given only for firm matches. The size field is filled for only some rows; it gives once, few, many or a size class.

CDR3 DNA: TGTGCCACCAGCAGAGGTACTTTGGGATATAATTCACCCCTCCACTTT; CDR3 protein: CATSRGTLGYNSPLHF; clone size: few; D gene: -; V gene: TRBV15; J gene: TRBJ1-6
CDR3 DNA: TGTGCCAGCAGCCGAGAGACAGGGGGGGATGAAAAACTGCTTTTT; CDR3 protein: CASSRETGGDEKLLF; clone size: -; D gene: TRBD1; V gene: TRBV9; J gene: TRBJ1-4
CDR3 DNA: TGCAGCGTTGAAGATCCAGTGGGTGGGAGCTCCTACAATGAGCAGTTCTTC; CDR3 protein: CSVEDPVGGSSYNEQFF; clone size: -; D gene: -; V gene: TRBV29-1; J gene: TRBJ2-1
CDR3 DNA: TGTGCCAGCAGCGTTGGGGGGACAGGAATCGGATCCTACGAGCAGTACTTC; CDR3 protein: CASSVGGTGIGSYEQYF; clone size: many; D gene: TRBD1; V gene: TRBV9; J gene: TRBJ2-7
CDR3 DNA: TGTGCCAGCAGCTTAGCTAGGGACGAGCAGTACTTC; CDR3 protein: CASSLARDEQYF; clone size: -; D gene: -; V gene: TRBV9; J gene: TRBJ2-7
CDR3 DNA: TGTGCCAGCAGTGACCGGGACAACAATGAGCAGTTCTTC; CDR3 protein: CASSDRDNNEQFF; clone size: -; D gene: -; V gene: TRBV6-4; J gene: TRBJ2-1
CDR3 DNA: TGCAGTGCTAGAGAGGAGTATGAGCAGTACTTC; CDR3 protein: CSAREEYEQYF; clone size: -; D gene: -; V gene: TRBV20-1; J gene: TRBJ2-7
CDR3 DNA: TGTGCCAGCAAACCCTCAGGGGATCACTCCTACGAGCAGTACTTC; CDR3 protein: CASKPSGDHSYEQYF; clone size: -; D gene: -; V gene: TRBV6-1; J gene: TRBJ2-7
CDR3 DNA: TGTGCCATCAGTTCCCGGACAGGGCTTATCTATGGCTACACCTTC; CDR3 protein: CAISSRTGLIYGYTF; clone size: -; D gene: TRBD1; V gene: TRBV10-3; J gene: TRBJ1-2
CDR3 DNA: TGTGCCAGCAGTGAGTACGGCTACGAGCAGTACTTC; CDR3 protein: CASSEYGYEQYF; clone size: -; D gene: -; V gene: TRBV6-1; J gene: TRBJ2-7
CDR3 DNA: TGTGCCAGCAGTTACCTGAGCTCCTACAATGAGCAGTTCTTC; CDR3 protein: CASSYLSSYNEQFF; clone size: few; D gene: -; V gene: TRBV2; J gene: TRBJ2-1